A single sample is the source of the 30 T cell receptor beta chains below, sequenced in a study of siplizumab effects on memory and regulatory T cells. The method was immunoSEQ multiplex PCR; TCRdb's version includes in-frame clones alone and lacks a portion of them. The sample has some 100,000 clones, more than 85% seen once; the top ten hold under 3%. Specimen: CD4+ T cells sorted from blood. These receptors were obtained from a human donor in good health. Some clones in this sample may be carry-over from other donors' samples.

The gene calls are TRBV27 and TRBJ2-1, with D perhaps TRBD2 (5 bases). This CDR3 comprises 13 residues. V was cut by 3 bases and J by 12 bases, with 15 bases left in between. Germline lookup yields CDR1 MNHEY and CDR2 SMNVEV (reference sequence). The CDR3 here is CASSLSSPDWQFF. In nucleotides, the CDR3 is TGTGCCAGCAGTTTGTCTAGCCCAGACTGGCAGTTCTTC.

This chain links TRBV6-6 with TRBJ2-1, with D possibly TRBD2 on 6 matching bases. V was cut by 2 bases and J by 6 bases, with 11 bases left in between. Germline CDR1 MNHNY, CDR2 SVGAGI (reference sequence). This CDR3 comprises 14 residues. The CDR3 DNA reads TGTGCCAGCAGTTACGGGGGGACTCCCAATGAGCAGTTCTTC. Protein product: CASSYGGTPNEQFF.

The V call is TRBV5-6, the J call TRBJ2-7; 10 nucleotides line up with TRBD2. The ends lost 0 bases at V and 4 bases at J; junction bases unmatched: 4. The germline gives CDR1 SGHDT, CDR2 YYEEEE. The CDR3 totals 15 residues. The CDR3 DNA follows: TGTGCCAGCAGCTTGGGTGGACTAGCGGAATACGAGCAGTACTTC. It encodes CASSLGGLAEYEQYF.

There are a few counts of this clone. This chain joins TRBV6-6 and TRBJ2-7; TRBD1 is a possible D gene (5 bases). Trimming cost V 5 bases and J 0 bases, with 11 bases left between them. The CDR3 spans 14 residues. Germline CDR1 and CDR2: MNHNY and SVGAGI (reference sequence). The CDR3 nucleotides read TGTGCCAGCAGTCGGACACTCAGCTCCTACGAGCAGTACTTC. Encoded protein: CASSRTLSSYEQYF.

The CDR3 DNA reads TGCGCCAGCAGCTTGGGGAACAGGGGCACAGATACGCAGTATTTT. Its translation is CASSLGNRGTDTQYF. The rearrangement links TRBV5-1 to TRBJ2-3, with D possibly being TRBD1 (6 bases). Germline V gene data show CDR1 as SGHRS and CDR2 as YFSETQ. V lost 0 bases and J 1 base, leaving 9 bases between the germline ends. The length of the CDR3 is 15 residues.

J is TRBJ2-7 and V is TRBV29-1, with 8 bases that match TRBD1. Losses at the gene ends were 3 bases for V and 4 bases for J; bases not matched to a gene: 5. The CDR3 runs 13 residues. Germline loops: CDR1 SQVTM, CDR2 ANQGSEA. CDR3 sequence: CSVDGQGRYEQYF. The CDR3 nucleotides are TGCAGCGTTGATGGACAGGGAAGGTACGAGCAGTACTTC.

The chain is built from TRBV2 and TRBJ1-4, with D possibly matching TRBD1 (5 bases). Germline V lookup: CDR1 SNHLY, CDR2 FYNNEI. V lost 3 bases and J 8 bases, leaving 10 bases between the germline ends. The CDR3 extends over 13 amino acids. The DNA of the CDR3 is TGTGCCAGCAGTGACTTCAGGGCCGAAAAACTGTTTTTT. Protein sequence: CASSDFRAEKLFF.

The CDR3 sequence: CASSLGTEGRDQYF. In nucleotides, the CDR3 is TGTGCCAGCAGCTTAGGTACAGAGGGGAGGGACCAGTACTTC. This chain joins TRBV7-9 and TRBJ2-5; TRBD2 aligns across 7 bases. Germline loops: CDR1 SEHNR, CDR2 FQNEAQ (reference sequence). V shed 1 base and J 10 bases; nucleotides not matched to a gene: 9. The CDR3 is made up of 14 amino acids.

The chain couples TRBV5-1 to TRBJ2-3; D might be TRBD2 (6 bases). The germline V gene encodes CDR1 SGHRS and CDR2 YFSETQ. The CDR3 has 13 amino acids. Trimming removed 3 bases from V and 5 bases from J, with 10 bases in between. In DNA form, the CDR3 reads TGCGCCAGCAGCTCTGGAGGGGAAGATACGCAGTATTTT. Translated: CASSSGGEDTQYF.

This chain joins TRBV7-8 and TRBJ2-5, with TRBD1 matching 7 bases. The CDR3 has 15 residues. The germline V gene encodes CDR1 SGHVS and CDR2 FQNEAQ. J was trimmed by 4 bases and V by 5 bases; bases with no gene match: 10. The CDR3 reads CASSPLDRNAETQYF. Written as DNA, the CDR3 is TGTGCCAGCAGCCCGCTGGACAGGAACGCAGAGACCCAGTACTTC.

The chain recombines TRBV2 with TRBJ2-5, with D perhaps TRBD1 (7 bases). Trimming left V 4 bases short and J 5 bases short, with 17 bases between. CDR1 and CDR2 from the germline V gene are SNHLY and FYNNEI. The CDR3 has 15 residues. CDR3 in DNA: TGTGCCAGCAGTGGGGTCCAGGGGGGACCGGAGACCCAGTACTTC. Translated: CASSGVQGGPETQYF.

The V gene is TRBV7-9, the J gene TRBJ1-1; 9 nucleotides line up with TRBD1. The CDR3 sequence is 16 residues long. The V and J ends lost 1 base and 0 bases, in that order; junction bases with no gene match: 3. CDR1 and CDR2 from the germline V gene are SEHNR and FQNEAQ (reference sequence). For the CDR3, the DNA is TGTGCCAGCAGCTTAGGGACAGGGGTGCTGAACACTGAAGCTTTCTTT. This translates into CASSLGTGVLNTEAFF. Full variable domain (outside the CDR3, taken from reference TRBV7-9 and TRBJ1-1): DTGVSQNPRHKITKRGQNVTFRCDPISEHNRLYWYRQTLGQGPEFLTYFQNEAQLEKSRLLSDRFSAERPKGSFSTLEIQRTEQGDSAMYLCASSLGTGVLNTEAFFGQGTRLTVV.

The chain links TRBV7-3 to TRBJ1-1, with unresolved D. V was trimmed by 1 base and J by 3 bases, leaving 6 bases between them. The CDR3 contains 13 residues. Germline V gene data show CDR1 as SGHTA and CDR2 as FQGTGA. The CDR3 is CASSLRWDTEAFF. The CDR3, as DNA: TGTGCCAGCAGCTTAAGGTGGGACACTGAAGCTTTCTTT.

The rearrangement uses TRBV11-2 and TRBJ1-5; possible D gene TRBD1, 6 bases. This CDR3 spans 16 amino acids. V lost 1 base and J 4 bases, leaving 14 bases between the germline ends. The V gene's germline CDR1 is SGHAT and CDR2 FQNNGV. The CDR3 loop is CASSLGTGRGNQPQHF. CDR3 DNA sequence: TGTGCCAGCAGCTTAGGTACAGGGAGAGGGAATCAGCCCCAGCATTTT.

The J gene is TRBJ1-1, the V gene TRBV30; D remains unclear. In germline, CDR1 is GTSNPN, CDR2 SVGIG (reference sequence). The V end was cut by 2 bases, the J end by 4 bases, with 17 bases between. CDR3 length: 15 amino acids. CDR3 sequence: CAWSPSQSFGTEAFF. The CDR3 nucleotides are TGTGCCTGGAGTCCCTCCCAATCGTTTGGCACTGAAGCTTTCTTT.

This clone was recorded once. The V and J genes are TRBV5-1 and TRBJ1-2, with D perhaps TRBD1 (5 bases). V dropped 8 bases and J dropped 3 bases, with 11 bases sitting between them. Germline loops: CDR1 SGHRS, CDR2 YFSETQ. CDR3 size: 12 residues. The CDR3 here is CASRQKDYGYTF. CDR3 sequence (DNA): TGCGCCAGTAGACAGAAAGACTATGGCTACACCTTC.

This rearrangement joins TRBV25-1 to TRBJ2-5; D is unresolved. Germline CDR1 is MGHDK and CDR2 is SYGVNS. This CDR3 spans 12 amino acids. The V end lost 3 bases, the J end lost 5 bases, and 7 bases lay between the germline ends. This CDR3 reads CASSESSETQYF. CDR3 coding DNA: TGTGCCAGCAGTGAGTCGTCCGAGACCCAGTACTTC.

The rearrangement uses TRBV7-9 and TRBJ2-1; the match to TRBD2 covers 8 bases. This CDR3 has 14 amino acids. Germline CDR1 is SEHNR and CDR2 is FQNEAQ (reference sequence). Germline trimming cut 6 bases from V and 8 bases from J; bases unmatched to any gene: 9. The CDR3 bases are TGTGCCAGCAGAAATAGCGGGGCCGGGGATGAGCAGTTCTTC. Translation: CASRNSGAGDEQFF.

The chain carries TRBV15 and TRBJ2-3, with D unresolved. The germline V gene has CDR1 LNHNV and CDR2 YYDKDF (reference sequence). The CDR3 is 14 amino acids. V lost 3 bases and J 0 bases, leaving 7 bases between the germline ends. This CDR3 is CATSSGLSTDTQYF. The CDR3 DNA follows: TGTGCCACCAGCAGTGGCCTCAGCACAGATACGCAGTATTTT.

This CDR3 reads CAIRGQEPYEQYF. CDR3 nucleotide sequence: TGTGCCATCAGGGGACAGGAGCCCTACGAGCAGTACTTC. The rearrangement joins TRBV10-3 to TRBJ2-7, with 8 bases lining up with TRBD1. The length of the CDR3 is 13 residues. Losses at the gene ends were 6 bases for V and 2 bases for J; bases not matched to a gene: 3. Germline V lookup: CDR1 ENHRY, CDR2 SYGVKD.

This chain connects TRBV19 to TRBJ2-2; D is possibly TRBD2 (5 bases). Germline V gene lookup returns CDR1 LNHDA and CDR2 SQIVND (reference sequence). The CDR3 is made up of 15 amino acids. Trimming took off 9 bases at V and 0 bases at J, with 14 bases between the two ends. The CDR3 sequence is CASRRSGSNTGELFF. CDR3 nucleotide sequence: TGTGCCAGCAGGCGGTCGGGATCGAACACCGGGGAGCTGTTTTTT.

This clone was seen only once. The chain combines TRBV6-1 with TRBJ2-7, with D hard to call. Germline V gene lookup returns CDR1 MNHNS and CDR2 SASEGT. This CDR3 has 13 amino acids. Trimming pared 4 bases from V and 1 base from J, leaving 8 bases between. The CDR3 protein is CASSAIKSYEQYF. The DNA of the CDR3 is TGTGCCAGCAGTGCCATCAAGTCCTACGAGCAGTACTTC.

The chain links TRBV13 to TRBJ2-7; unclear D gene. The germline CDR1 and CDR2 sequences are PRHDT and FYEKMQ (reference sequence). The CDR3 is 14 amino acids. Trimming stripped 0 bases from V and 2 bases from J, with 8 bases between. CDR3 region: CASSLGDEAYEQYF. For the CDR3, the DNA is TGTGCCAGCAGCTTAGGGGACGAGGCCTACGAGCAGTACTTC.

The genes are TRBV19 and TRBJ2-1, with D unresolved. The length of the CDR3 is 13 residues. Trimming left V 7 bases short and J 7 bases short, with 14 bases between. Germline V gives CDR1 LNHDA, CDR2 SQIVND (reference sequence). The CDR3: CASNMWDRNEQFF. The CDR3 DNA follows: TGTGCCAGTAATATGTGGGATCGAAATGAGCAGTTCTTC.

Only one count was recorded for this clone. This chain joins TRBV27 and TRBJ2-4, with 8 bases aligning to TRBD2. This CDR3 comprises 13 residues. The junction had 4 bases not matched to a gene; V was cut back by 5 bases and J by 7 bases. Germline V gene lookup returns CDR1 MNHEY and CDR2 SMNVEV (reference sequence). CDR3: CASSSGSGNIQYF. The CDR3 DNA is TGTGCCAGCAGTAGCGGGAGCGGGAACATTCAGTACTTC.

This chain joins TRBV9 and TRBJ2-7; maybe TRBD2 (6 bases). Trimming removed 4 bases from V and 4 bases from J, with 15 bases in between. Germline CDR1 and CDR2: SGDLS and YYNGEE. The CDR3 spans 14 residues. The CDR3 is CASSPRGGVYEQYF. CDR3 bases: TGTGCCAGCAGCCCGCGGGGAGGAGTATACGAGCAGTACTTC. The entire variable domain, with the rest obtained from reference TRBV9 and TRBJ2-7, is as follows: DSGVTQTPKHLITATGQRVTLRCSPRSGDLSVYWYQQSLDQGLQFLIQYYNGEERAKGNILERFSAQQFPDLHSELNLSSLELGDSALYFCASSPRGGVYEQYFGPGTRLTVT.

The chain carries TRBV6-1 and TRBJ1-1; 11 positions agree with TRBD1. The junction had 8 bases not matched to a gene; V was cut back by 8 bases and J by 6 bases. The CDR3 is 14 amino acids. Germline lookup yields CDR1 MNHNS and CDR2 SASEGT. CDR3: CASVRTGGEAEAFF. The CDR3 DNA reads as TGTGCCAGCGTGAGGACAGGGGGCGAGGCTGAAGCTTTCTTT.

The CDR3 region has the DNA TGTGCCAGCCTAAAACAGGCAACAATGAACACTGAAGCTTTCTTT. Protein product: CASLKQATMNTEAFF. The chain employs TRBV28 and TRBJ1-1; possible D gene TRBD1, 5 bases. The V gene's germline CDR1 is MDHEN and CDR2 SYDVKM. The CDR3 length is 15 residues. Trimming removed 8 bases at V and 0 bases at J, with 16 bases between. The variable domain in full, with the rest retrieved from reference TRBV28 and TRBJ1-1, is DVKVTQSSRYLVKRTGEKVFLECVQDMDHENMFWYRQDPGLGLRLIYFSYDVKMKEKGDIPEGYSVSREKKERFSLILESASTNQTSMYLCASLKQATMNTEAFFGQGTRLTVV.

The chain joins TRBV5-1 to TRBJ2-7; TRBD1 aligns across 8 bases. The ends lost 4 bases at V and 0 bases at J; junction bases unmatched: 6. Germline V lookup: CDR1 SGHRS, CDR2 YFSETQ. The CDR3 consists of 15 residues. For the CDR3, the DNA is TGCGCCAGCAGCCCCAGGGGGCATAGCTCCTACGAGCAGTACTTC. It yields the protein CASSPRGHSSYEQYF.

This rearrangement joins TRBV7-3 to TRBJ2-1; D may be TRBD2 (5 bases). This CDR3 comprises 18 residues. Trimming removed 3 bases at V and 5 bases at J, with 23 bases between. Looked up from germline, CDR1 is SGHTA and CDR2 is FQGTGA. For the CDR3, the DNA is TGTGCCAGCAGCTTTTTGAGATTGGAGGCAGGACTTAACAATGAGCAGTTCTTC. This sequence encodes CASSFLRLEAGLNNEQFF.